These T cell receptor beta chains were read from a single sample in a study of cytomegalovirus exposure and HLA in healthy donors. Using immunoSEQ multiplex PCR, the repertoire was profiled, and TCRdb retains in-frame clones only, with some absent. The table records 85,000 to 90,000 clones, about 76% of them present only once. Material: PBMCs. These receptors all stem from a man in his thirties or forties in good health and CMV-seropositive. Both conserved end residues are trimmed from each CDR3. Fields, in order: V gene, J gene, CDR3 protein.

TRBV9	TRBJ2-5	ASSVVVGDRENQETQY
TRBV30	TRBJ2-5	AWSVSPGGDQETQY
TRBV7-9	TRBJ2-7	SSSMGRESYEQY
TRBV30	TRBJ2-3	AWTPPGADTQY
TRBV18	TRBJ1-3	ASSPLGTQGNTIY
TRBV19	TRBJ2-1	ASSIGGDEQF
TRBV19	TRBJ2-5	ASSIGGQGRETQY
TRBV6-5	TRBJ2-1	ASRRQGPMSNEQF
TRBV4-2	TRBJ2-5	ASSQGGLAGGQETQY
TRBV19	TRBJ2-3	ASSIGPGLALDTQY
TRBV6-1	TRBJ2-3	ASSAYKYGSGSTDTQY
TRBV9	TRBJ2-1	ASSVEAAGGPSSYNEQF
TRBV30	TRBJ2-2	AWSTRGGRTGELF
TRBV5-6	TRBJ1-2	ASSLGRDRGYT
TRBV29-1	TRBJ2-5	SVPSGTNQETQY
TRBV5-1	TRBJ1-4	ASSPGTLFGMEKLF
TRBV10-3	-	AISADRDSNEQY
TRBV7-8	-	ASSSDKGWSGLYEQY
TRBV14	TRBJ2-1	ASSRPGSYNEQF
TRBV7-9	TRBJ1-1	ASRNREHTEAF
TRBV6-5	TRBJ2-5	ASRPGLAPETQY
TRBV6-6	TRBJ1-5	ATGQGGNNQPQH
TRBV11-2	TRBJ1-1	ASSSTGGEAF
TRBV5-5	TRBJ2-7	ASSPLTRSYEQY
TRBV19	TRBJ1-5	ASSIGGGPSNQPQH
TRBV14	TRBJ1-2	ASSPDRSYGYT
TRBV11-2	TRBJ2-7	ASSAGVSSYEQY
TRBV18	TRBJ1-2	ASSPGDSRNYGYT
TRBV4-1	TRBJ2-7	ASSQDETVSYEQY
TRBV6-6	TRBJ2-7	ASTRGQRAPEQY
TRBV7-9	TRBJ2-7	ASSSFTGQSIYEQY
TRBV30	TRBJ2-5	AWSVTEETQY
TRBV5-1	TRBJ1-3	ASSRGTGASSGNTIY
TRBV6-4	TRBJ2-3	ASSAAGGADTQY
TRBV2	-	ASSLTGLAFYEQY
TRBV6-5	TRBJ1-6	ASSYSVAGWDSPLH
TRBV5-4	TRBJ2-5	ASSFPSGGALETQY
TRBV27	TRBJ1-5	ASSLSRSNQPQH
TRBV4-3	TRBJ1-1	ASSRDRGGAAF
TRBV5-1	TRBJ1-1	ASSLLGTGGTTEAF
TRBV5-6	TRBJ1-2	ASKVFGGLTYGYT
TRBV5-6	TRBJ1-2	ASSQEPSWTGSYGYT
TRBV5-1	TRBJ2-3	ASSPTTGFSSTDTQY
TRBV11-2	TRBJ1-6	ASSSLTGFNSPLH
TRBV27	TRBJ2-7	ASSLRGRGYEQY
TRBV5-4	TRBJ1-5	ASSLGPWDGQGGNQPQH